What follows are 11 T cell receptor beta chains derived from one specimen sequenced in a study of T cells in Graves' hyperthyroidism and ophthalmopathy. Amplification of TCR beta CDR3 regions was performed using RNA transcripts as template. Researchers ran a first-round RT-PCR on the TCR CDR3 using the HTBI primer set. TCRdb redid the calling of the multiplex PCR reads with MiXCR, one entry per CDR3 protein. The sample yields about 380,000 distinct CDR3 sequences, approximately 18% seen once. Input material: blood. All receptors come from a man younger than 30 with Graves' ophthalmopathy.

This clonotype was seen more than once but under ten times. The chain carries TRBV2 and TRBJ1-4; TRBD1 might be the D (5 bases). With 10 bases removed from V and 5 bases from J, the gap between germline ends came to 14 bases. Looked up from germline, CDR1 is SNHLY and CDR2 is FYNNEI. This CDR3 is built from 13 residues. The CDR3 reads CAIWGTGNEKLFF. Here the CDR3 DNA reads TGTGCCATCTGGGGGACTGGAAATGAAAAACTGTTTTTT.

This clonotype appeared many times. CDR3 region: CASSSTSGVNEQFF. DNA of the CDR3: TGTGCCAGCAGCTCAACATCGGGGGTCAATGAGCAGTTCTTC. The gene calls are TRBV3-1 and TRBJ2-1; possibly TRBD2 for D (6 bases). Trimming took 5 bases from V and 6 from J, leaving 14 bases between them. The germline V gene has CDR1 LGHDT and CDR2 YNNKEL (reference sequence). CDR3 length equals 14 residues.

There are a few counts of this clonotype. The chain recombines TRBV28 with TRBJ2-1, with TRBD1 as a possible D gene (5 bases). This CDR3 region has 14 residues. V lost 2 bases, J lost 7 bases, and 12 bases lay in between. CDR1 is MDHEN, CDR2 SYDVKM, per germline. CDR3 DNA: TGTGCCAGCAGTTTAATTGCCAGGGTAAATGAGCAGTTCTTC. The encoded protein is CASSLIARVNEQFF. The full variable domain, in which reference TRBV28 and TRBJ2-1 provide the parts outside the CDR3, is DVKVTQSSRYLVKRTGEKVFLECVQDMDHENMFWYRQDPGLGLRLIYFSYDVKMKEKGDIPEGYSVSREKKERFSLILESASTNQTSMYLCASSLIARVNEQFFGPGTRLTVL.

V usage is TRBV18 and J usage is TRBJ2-1; unclear D gene. The CDR3 extends over 15 amino acids. CDR1 is KGHSH, CDR2 LQKENI, per germline. V lost 2 bases to trimming and J lost 8 bases, with 16 bases between them. In nucleotides, the CDR3 is TGTGCCAGCTCACCAAGATACCCACCGATTGATGAGCAGTTCTTC. This codes for CASSPRYPPIDEQFF.

The gene calls are TRBV7-9 and TRBJ1-3; TRBD1 aligns across 9 bases. From germline, CDR1 is SEHNR and CDR2 FQNEAQ (reference sequence). The CDR3 spans 16 residues. V lost 8 bases, J lost 4 bases, and 12 bases stayed unmatched. The CDR3 is CASGHPGQGAGNTIYF. The CDR3 DNA sequence: TGTGCCAGCGGCCACCCGGGACAGGGTGCGGGAAACACCATATATTTT.

This clonotype turned up a few times. This rearrangement joins TRBV18 to TRBJ2-3; TRBD2 aligns across 10 bases. Germline V gives CDR1 KGHSH, CDR2 LQKENI. The CDR3 is 15 residues long. V lost 8 bases to trimming and J lost 1 base; unmatched junction nucleotides: 6. DNA of the CDR3: TGTGCCAGCCCTCCTAGCGGGGGACGCACAGATACGCAGTATTTT. Residues: CASPPSGGRTDTQYF.

The table lists this clonotype with many counts. This chain connects TRBV12-3 or TRBV12-4 to TRBJ1-1; no definite D call. CDR3 length: 14 residues. V shed 2 bases and J shed 1 base, with 8 bases lying between them. CDR3 DNA sequence: TGTGCCAGCAGTTTAAGACCGCCGAACACTGAAGCTTTCTTT. Its translation is CASSLRPPNTEAFF.

As regards this clonotype: This sequence may be a read error, since a much larger clone differs from it by one base. The chain carries TRBV28 and TRBJ1-5; D gene ambiguous. Near its end, the DNA agrees better with TRBJ2-3, so the J call may be wrong. Germline loops: CDR1 MDHEN, CDR2 SYDVKM. CDR3 length: 13 amino acids. CDR3 nucleotide sequence: TGTGCCAGCAGTCGCGACGGCAATCAGCCCCAGTATTTT. Amino acid sequence: CASSRDGNQPQYF.

This clonotype showed up many times. The J gene is TRBJ2-3, the V gene TRBV20-1, with 10 bases fitting TRBD2. CDR1 DFQATT and CDR2 SNEGSKA come from the germline V gene (reference sequence). The J segment lost 2 bases and the V segment lost 1 base, leaving 12 bases of the junction unmatched. The CDR3 is made up of 18 amino acids. The CDR3 region has the DNA TGCAGTGCTAGAGGATCGGGGCTAGCGGGGGCCTACACAGATACGCAGTATTTT. Protein product: CSARGSGLAGAYTDTQYF.

This clonotype was observed many times. The gene calls are TRBV5-1 and TRBJ2-3; D may correspond to TRBD1 or TRBD2 (6 bases each). The CDR3 extends over 16 amino acids. Germline V lookup: CDR1 SGHRS, CDR2 YFSETQ. The V end lost 0 bases, the J end lost 2 bases, and 13 bases lay between the germline ends. The CDR3 protein is CASSLGRGRLTDTQYF. Written as DNA, the CDR3 is TGCGCCAGCAGCTTGGGACGGGGGCGCCTCACAGATACGCAGTATTTT.

The chain employs TRBV7-2 and TRBJ1-6; TRBD1 matches 10 bases. Germline CDR1 SGHTA, CDR2 FQGNSA. Trimming cost V 3 bases and J 10 bases; bases outside gene matches: 15. The CDR3 contains 18 residues. The CDR3 DNA reads as TGTGCCAGCAGCTTCGAACTTTCTCGGACAGGGGGTAGGTCACCCCTCCACTTT. This sequence encodes CASSFELSRTGGRSPLHF.